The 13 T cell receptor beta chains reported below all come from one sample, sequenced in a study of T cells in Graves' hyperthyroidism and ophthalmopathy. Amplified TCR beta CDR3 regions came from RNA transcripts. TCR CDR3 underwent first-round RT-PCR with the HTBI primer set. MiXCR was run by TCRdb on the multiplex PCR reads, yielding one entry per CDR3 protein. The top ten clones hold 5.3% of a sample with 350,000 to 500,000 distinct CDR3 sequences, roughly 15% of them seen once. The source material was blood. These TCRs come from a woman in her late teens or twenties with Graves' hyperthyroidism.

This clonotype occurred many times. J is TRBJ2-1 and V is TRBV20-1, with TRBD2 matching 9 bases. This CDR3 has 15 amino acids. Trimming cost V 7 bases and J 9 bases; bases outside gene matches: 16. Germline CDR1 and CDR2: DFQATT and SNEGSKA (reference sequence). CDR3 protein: CSVGSGSKPPAEQFF. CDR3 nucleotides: TGCAGTGTTGGTAGCGGGAGTAAACCCCCGGCTGAGCAGTTCTTC.

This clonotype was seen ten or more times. This CDR3 reads CASSLERGGYGYTF. As DNA, the CDR3 is TGTGCCAGCAGCCTAGAGCGGGGAGGATATGGCTACACCTTC. The J gene is TRBJ1-2, the V gene TRBV28; D is uncertain. Deletions cut 6 bases from V and 5 bases from J, with 16 bases between. This CDR3 region has 14 residues. Germline values: CDR1 MDHEN, CDR2 SYDVKM.

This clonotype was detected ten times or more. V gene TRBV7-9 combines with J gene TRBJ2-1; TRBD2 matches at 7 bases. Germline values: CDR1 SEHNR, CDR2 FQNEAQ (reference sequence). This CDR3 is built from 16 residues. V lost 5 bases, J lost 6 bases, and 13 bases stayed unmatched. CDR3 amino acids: CASSPGVGRAVNEQFF. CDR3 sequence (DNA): TGTGCCAGCAGCCCGGGAGTGGGGAGGGCCGTCAATGAGCAGTTCTTC.

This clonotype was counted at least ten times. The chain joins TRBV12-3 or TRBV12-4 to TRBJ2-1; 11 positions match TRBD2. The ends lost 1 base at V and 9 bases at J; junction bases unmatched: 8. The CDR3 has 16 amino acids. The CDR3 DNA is TGTGCCAGCAGTTTAGTGGGTAGCGGGAGGGTTTCTGAGCAGTTCTTC. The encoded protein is CASSLVGSGRVSEQFF.

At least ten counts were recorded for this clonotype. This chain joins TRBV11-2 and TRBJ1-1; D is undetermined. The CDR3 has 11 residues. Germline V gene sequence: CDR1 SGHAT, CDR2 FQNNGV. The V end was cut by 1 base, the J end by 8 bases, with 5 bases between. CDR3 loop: CASSLVTEAFF. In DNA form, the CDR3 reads TGTGCCAGCAGCTTAGTGACCGAAGCTTTCTTT.

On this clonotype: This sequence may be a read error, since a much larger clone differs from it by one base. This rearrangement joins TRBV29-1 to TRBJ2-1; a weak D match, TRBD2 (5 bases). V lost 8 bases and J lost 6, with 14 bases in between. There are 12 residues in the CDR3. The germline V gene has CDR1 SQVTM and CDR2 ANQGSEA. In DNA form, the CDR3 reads TGCAGCCAAGAACTGGGAGTCAATGAGCAGTTCTTC. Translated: CSQELGVNEQFF.

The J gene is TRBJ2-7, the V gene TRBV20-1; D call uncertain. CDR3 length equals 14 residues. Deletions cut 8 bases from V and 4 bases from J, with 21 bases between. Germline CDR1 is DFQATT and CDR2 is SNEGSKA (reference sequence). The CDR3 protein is CSPLSGKGLYEQYF. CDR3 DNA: TGCAGTCCGTTGAGTGGAAAAGGGCTTTACGAGCAGTACTTC.

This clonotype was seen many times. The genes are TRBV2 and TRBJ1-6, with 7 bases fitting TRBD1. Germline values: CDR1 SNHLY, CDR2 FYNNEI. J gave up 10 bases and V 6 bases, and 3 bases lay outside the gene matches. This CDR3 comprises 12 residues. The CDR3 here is CASRQGQSPLHF. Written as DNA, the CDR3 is TGTGCCAGCAGACAGGGGCAATCACCCCTCCACTTT.

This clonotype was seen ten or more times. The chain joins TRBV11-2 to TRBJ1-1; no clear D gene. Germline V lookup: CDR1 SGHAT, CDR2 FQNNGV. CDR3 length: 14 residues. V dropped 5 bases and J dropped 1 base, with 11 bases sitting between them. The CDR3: CASSVGSSNTEAFF. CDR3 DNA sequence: TGTGCCAGCAGCGTAGGTTCCTCGAACACTGAAGCTTTCTTT.

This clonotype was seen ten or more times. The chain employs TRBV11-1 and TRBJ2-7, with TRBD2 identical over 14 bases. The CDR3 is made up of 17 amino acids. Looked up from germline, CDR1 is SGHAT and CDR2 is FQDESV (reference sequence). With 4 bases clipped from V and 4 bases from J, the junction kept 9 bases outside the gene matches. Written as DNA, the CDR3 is TGTGCCAGCAGCTCCCTGACCGGGACTAGCGGGAGATACGAGCAGTACTTC. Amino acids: CASSSLTGTSGRYEQYF.

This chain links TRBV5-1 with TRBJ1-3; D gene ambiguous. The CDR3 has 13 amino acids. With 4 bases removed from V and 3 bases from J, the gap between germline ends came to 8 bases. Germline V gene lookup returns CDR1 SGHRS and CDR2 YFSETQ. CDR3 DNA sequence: TGCGCCAGCAGCGTAACTAATGGAAACACCATATATTTT. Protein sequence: CASSVTNGNTIYF.

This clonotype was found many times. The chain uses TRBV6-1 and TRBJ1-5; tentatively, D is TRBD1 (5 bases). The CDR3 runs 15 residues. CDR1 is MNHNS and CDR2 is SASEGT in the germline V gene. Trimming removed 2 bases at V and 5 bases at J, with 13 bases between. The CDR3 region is CASSERGVRYQPQHF. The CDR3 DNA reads TGTGCCAGCAGTGAAAGAGGGGTCCGGTATCAGCCCCAGCATTTT.

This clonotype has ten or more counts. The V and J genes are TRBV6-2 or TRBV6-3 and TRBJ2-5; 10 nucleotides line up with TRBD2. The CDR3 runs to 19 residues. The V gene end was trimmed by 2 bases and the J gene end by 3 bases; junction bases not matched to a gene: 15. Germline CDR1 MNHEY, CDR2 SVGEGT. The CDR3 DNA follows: TGTGCCAGCAGTTACGATAGGAGCGGGAGGGCTGTGTTGGAAGAGACCCAGTACTTC. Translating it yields CASSYDRSGRAVLEETQYF.